These 20 T cell receptor beta chains were all obtained from the same sample, sequenced in a study of blood T cells in healthy people across ages. It was with a sample-barcoded 5' primer and a J-beta primer mix that a second PCR of roughly 6 to 12 cycles was run. TCRdb reanalysed the 5' RACE reads using MiXCR and keeps one entry per CDR3 protein. Seen here are approximately 800,000 distinct CDR3 sequences, about 45% observed once, and the top ten hold 15% to 20%. Material: blood. These receptors all stem from an elderly man in good health.

The chain couples TRBV20-1 to TRBJ2-5, with D tentatively TRBD1 (5 bases). Trimming took off 5 bases at V and 0 bases at J, with 19 bases between the two ends. Per the germline V gene, CDR1 is DFQATT and CDR2 is SNEGSKA (reference sequence). The CDR3 contains 16 residues. The CDR3 nucleotides are TGCAGTGCTTTTATCCACGGCGACAGTTACCAAGAGACCCAGTACTTC. Its protein is CSAFIHGDSYQETQYF.

The V and J genes are TRBV29-1 and TRBJ2-7; 8 bases line up with TRBD1. The tail of the sequence fits TRBJ2-5 better, so the J call may be wrong. Looked up from germline, CDR1 is SQVTM and CDR2 is ANQGSEA. The length of the CDR3 is 13 residues. The CDR3 loop is CSDTAGGGETQYF. As DNA, the CDR3 is TGCAGCGATACTGCAGGGGGCGGAGAGACCCAGTACTTC.

This clonotype turned up a few times. V is TRBV12-3 or TRBV12-4 and J is TRBJ2-4; tentative D call: TRBD2 (5 bases). V was shortened by 3 bases and J by 4 bases, with 10 bases between the two germline ends. The CDR3 sequence is 14 residues long. The CDR3 DNA reads TGTGCCAGCAGTTTGATGGGCGGGAAAAACATTCAGTACTTC. Translation gives CASSLMGGKNIQYF.

V and J are TRBV20-1 and TRBJ2-1; TRBD2 aligns across 14 bases. With 6 bases clipped from V and 8 bases from J, the junction kept 3 bases outside the gene matches. Per the germline V gene, CDR1 is DFQATT and CDR2 is SNEGSKA (reference sequence). This CDR3 is 13 amino acids long. CDR3 residues: CSARTSGRYEQFF. Here the CDR3 DNA reads TGCAGTGCAAGGACTAGCGGGAGGTATGAGCAGTTCTTC.

This clonotype has more than one count but fewer than ten. The chain uses TRBV7-9 and TRBJ2-5; tentatively, D is TRBD1 (6 bases). The germline V and J ends were trimmed by 3 bases and 4 bases, with 12 bases remaining between them. The germline V gene has CDR1 SEHNR and CDR2 FQNEAQ (reference sequence). The CDR3 contains 14 residues. The CDR3 here is CASSFQQGVETQYF. CDR3 sequence (DNA): TGTGCCAGCAGCTTTCAACAGGGCGTAGAGACCCAGTACTTC.

The V and J genes are TRBV20-1 and TRBJ2-5; weak D call: TRBD2 (5 bases). Germline V lookup: CDR1 DFQATT, CDR2 SNEGSKA (reference sequence). CDR3 length: 15 residues. V was clipped by 0 bases and J by 3 bases, with 14 bases between them. The CDR3 sequence is CSAREGARVEETQYF. The CDR3 DNA is TGCAGTGCTAGAGAGGGAGCGAGAGTGGAAGAGACCCAGTACTTC.

This chain joins TRBV20-1 and TRBJ2-5, with TRBD1 matching 7 bases. The CDR3 contains 14 residues. CDR1 and CDR2 (germline): DFQATT, SNEGSKA (reference sequence). V trimming: 2 bases; J trimming: 2 bases; junction bases outside the gene matches: 5. CDR3 nucleotides: TGCAGTGCTAGACGAGGACAGGATCAAGAGACCCAGTACTTC. Translated, it gives CSARRGQDQETQYF.

The V and J genes are TRBV3-1 and TRBJ1-5; tentative D call: TRBD1 (5 bases). Trimming removed 1 base from V and 1 base from J, with 14 bases in between. The germline V gene encodes CDR1 LGHDT and CDR2 YNNKEL (reference sequence). The CDR3 runs 17 residues. This CDR3 is CASSQGASGVSNQPQHF. The CDR3 nucleotides are TGTGCCAGCAGCCAAGGGGCGTCGGGGGTGAGCAATCAGCCCCAGCATTTT.

The chain links TRBV2 to TRBJ2-4; TRBD1 matches at 10 bases. The CDR3 spans 15 residues. Germline CDR1 reads SNHLY; CDR2 reads FYNNEI. After removal of 3 bases from V and 6 bases from J, the junction contained 5 bases not matched to a gene. CDR3 in DNA: TGTGCCAGCAGTGAGGGACAGGGGTTCAGAAACATTCAGTACTTC. It yields the protein CASSEGQGFRNIQYF.

CDR3: CASSLSGSGGEQYF. DNA of the CDR3: TGTGCCAGCAGCTTAAGCGGGAGTGGGGGCGAGCAGTACTTC. The chain recombines TRBV7-2 with TRBJ2-7; the match to TRBD2 covers 8 bases. Losses at the gene ends were 2 bases for V and 6 bases for J; bases not matched to a gene: 6. The length of the CDR3 is 14 residues. The V gene's germline CDR1 is SGHTA and CDR2 FQGNSA.

The chain is built from TRBV11-3 and TRBJ2-1, with 8 bases lining up with TRBD2. The germline V gene has CDR1 SGHNT and CDR2 YENEEA. The length of the CDR3 is 17 residues. J lost 3 bases, V lost 4 bases, and 11 bases had no gene match. Here the CDR3 DNA reads TGTGCCAGCAGCTCCAGTTTGGCGGGGGGCAACTACAATGAGCAGTTCTTC. Protein sequence: CASSSSLAGGNYNEQFF.

A few counts support this clonotype. This sequence may be a read error, since a much larger clone differs from it by one base. V and J are TRBV6-2 or TRBV6-3 and TRBJ2-7; no firm D call. Germline values: CDR1 MNHEY, CDR2 SVGEGT. Trimming took off 4 bases at V and 2 bases at J, with 3 bases between the two ends. The CDR3 is 11 residues long. The CDR3 sequence is CASSCAYEQYF. In DNA, the CDR3 is TGTGCCAGCAGTTGCGCCTACGAGCAGTACTTC.

This chain links TRBV18 with TRBJ2-1, with D unclear. V lost 0 bases, J lost 7 bases, and 7 bases lay in between. Germline values: CDR1 KGHSH, CDR2 LQKENI. CDR3 size: 13 residues. The DNA for the CDR3 is TGTGCCAGCTCACCACCCCTGCGGAATGAGCAGTTCTTC. Translation gives CASSPPLRNEQFF.

The chain recombines TRBV29-1 with TRBJ2-7; 9 bases line up with TRBD1. CDR3 length equals 13 residues. The V segment lost 7 bases and the J segment 7 bases; nucleotides outside the gene matches: 11. Germline assignment: CDR1 SQVTM and CDR2 ANQGSEA. In DNA, the CDR3 is TGCAGCGGGTCGACAGGGGGTCCCAATGAGCAGTACTTC. It encodes CSGSTGGPNEQYF.

This sequence joins TRBV7-9 and TRBJ2-1; 9 nucleotides line up with TRBD2. Germline V CDR1 and CDR2: SEHNR, FQNEAQ (reference sequence). The CDR3 covers 13 residues. The trim removed 7 bases at V and 5 bases at J, leaving 3 bases unmatched. CDR3 region: CASKLAGNNEQFF. The DNA of the CDR3 is TGTGCCAGCAAGCTAGCGGGGAACAATGAGCAGTTCTTC.

This clonotype was recorded once. A single base separates this from a much larger clone, so it may be a read error. The chain links TRBV4-3 to TRBJ2-7; D might be TRBD1 (5 bases). V dropped 0 bases and J dropped 2 bases, with 8 bases sitting between them. The CDR3 is 14 residues long. Germline V CDR1 and CDR2: LGHNA, YSLEER. This CDR3 is CASSQDQGTYEQYF. In nucleotides, the CDR3 is TGCGCCAGCAGCCAAGATCAGGGTACCTACGAGCAGTACTTC.

This clonotype was recorded at least ten times. CDR3 in amino acids: CASSHRETDTQYF. CDR3 nucleotide sequence: TGTGCCAGCAGCCACAGGGAAACAGATACGCAGTATTTT. This chain joins TRBV6-2 or TRBV6-3 and TRBJ2-3; weak D call: TRBD1 (6 bases). CDR1 and CDR2 from the germline V gene are MNHEY and SVGEGT. The CDR3 extends over 13 amino acids. The germline V and J ends were trimmed by 6 bases and 3 bases, with 10 bases remaining between them.

The chain joins TRBV29-1 to TRBJ2-1; TRBD2 agrees at 7 bases. There are 14 residues in the CDR3. Germline assignment: CDR1 SQVTM and CDR2 ANQGSEA. Losses at the gene ends were 4 bases for V and 5 bases for J; bases not matched to a gene: 8. The CDR3 region has the DNA TGCAGCGTTGGCTCTAGCGGCCAGAACAATGAGCAGTTCTTC. Protein product: CSVGSSGQNNEQFF.

V usage is TRBV12-3 or TRBV12-4 and J usage is TRBJ1-1, with D hard to call. The CDR3 length is 10 residues. V dropped 5 bases and J dropped 7 bases, with 5 bases sitting between them. CDR3 loop: CASSRLEAFF. In DNA form, the CDR3 reads TGTGCCAGCAGTCGCCTTGAAGCTTTCTTT.

The gene calls are TRBV27 and TRBJ2-7; 11 bases map to TRBD2. The germline CDR1 and CDR2 sequences are MNHEY and SMNVEV (reference sequence). This CDR3 is 16 amino acids long. Trimming removed 0 bases from V and 2 bases from J; junction bases left unmatched: 3. The CDR3 nucleotides are TGTGCCAGCAGTTTATCTAGCGGGAGGGCCCCCTACGAGCAGTACTTC. Translation: CASSLSSGRAPYEQYF.